The source of this TCR beta chain is a study of blood T cell repertoires in COVID-19. Across the whole study: Specimens from acute and convalescent COVID-19 originated in the United States, Italy and Spain. The analysed material was cDNA or gDNA that came from T cells, B-cell-depleted T cells, or PBMCs.

Authors' analysis steps: The assay estimated nucleated cells by amplifying reference gene primers. Profiling relied on immunoSEQ multiplex PCR, and the TCRdb table lists in-frame clones only, not all of them. V and J calls and clone size are given by that table; D and trimming were obtained from the DNA. The repertoire has 280,000 or so clones, approximately 90% of them found once; the top ten carry approximately 7.2%. The CDR3 is made up of 15 amino acids. The germline V gene has CDR1 SGHDT and CDR2 YYEEEE. V shed 2 bases, J shed 5 bases, and the junction held 6 bases outside the gene matches. This TCR was recovered from a woman aged 25-40 years who had recovered from COVID-19. The sequenced sample consisted of peripheral blood. The chain couples TRBV5-6 to TRBJ2-1; 8 bases match TRBD1. CDR3 region: CASSLTGTGNNEQFF. In DNA, the CDR3 is TGTGCCAGCAGCTTAACCGGGACAGGTAACAATGAGCAGTTCTTC.